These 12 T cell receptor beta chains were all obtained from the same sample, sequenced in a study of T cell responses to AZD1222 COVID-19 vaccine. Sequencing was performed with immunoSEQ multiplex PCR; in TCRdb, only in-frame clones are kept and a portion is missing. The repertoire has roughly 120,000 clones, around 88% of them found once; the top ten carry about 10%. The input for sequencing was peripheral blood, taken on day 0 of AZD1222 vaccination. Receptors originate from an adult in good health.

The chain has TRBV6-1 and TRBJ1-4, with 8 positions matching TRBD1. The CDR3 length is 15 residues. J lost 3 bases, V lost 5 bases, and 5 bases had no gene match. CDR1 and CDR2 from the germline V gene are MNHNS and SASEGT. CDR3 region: CASSPRGQANEKLFF. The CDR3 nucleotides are TGTGCCAGCAGTCCCAGGGGGCAGGCTAATGAAAAACTGTTTTTT.

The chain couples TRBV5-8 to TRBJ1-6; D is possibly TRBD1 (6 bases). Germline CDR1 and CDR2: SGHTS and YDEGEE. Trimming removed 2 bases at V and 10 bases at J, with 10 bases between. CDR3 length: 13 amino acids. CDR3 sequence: CASSFSGTSPLHF. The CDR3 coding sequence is TGTGCCAGCAGCTTCTCGGGGACATCACCCCTCCACTTT.

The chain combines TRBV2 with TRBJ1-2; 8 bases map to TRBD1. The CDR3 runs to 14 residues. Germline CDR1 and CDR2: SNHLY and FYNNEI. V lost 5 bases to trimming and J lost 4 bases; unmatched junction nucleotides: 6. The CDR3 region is CASSTDRDAYGYTF. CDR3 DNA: TGTGCCAGCAGTACGGACAGGGATGCCTATGGCTACACCTTC.

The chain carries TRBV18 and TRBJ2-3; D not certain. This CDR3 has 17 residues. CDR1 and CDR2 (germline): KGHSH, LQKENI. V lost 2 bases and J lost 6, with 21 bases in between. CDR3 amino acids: CASSPVGLVKATDTQYF. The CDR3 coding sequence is TGTGCCAGCTCACCAGTTGGGCTAGTGAAGGCAACGGATACGCAGTATTTT.

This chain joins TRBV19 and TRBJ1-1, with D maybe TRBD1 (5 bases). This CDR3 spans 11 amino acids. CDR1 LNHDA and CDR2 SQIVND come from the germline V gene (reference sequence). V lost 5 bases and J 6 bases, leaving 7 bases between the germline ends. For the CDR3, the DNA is TGTGCCAGTAGTCAGGGCCCTGAAGCTTTCTTT. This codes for CASSQGPEAFF.

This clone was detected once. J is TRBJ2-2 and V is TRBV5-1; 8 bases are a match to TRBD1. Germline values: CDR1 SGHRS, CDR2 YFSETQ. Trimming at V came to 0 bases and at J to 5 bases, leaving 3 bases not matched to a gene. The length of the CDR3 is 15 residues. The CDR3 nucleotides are TGCGCCAGCAGCTTGGGACAGGGGTTGACCGGGGAGCTGTTTTTT. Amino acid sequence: CASSLGQGLTGELFF. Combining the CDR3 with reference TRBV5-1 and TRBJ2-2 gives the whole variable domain KAGVTQTPRYLIKTRGQQVTLSCSPISGHRSVSWYQQTPGQGLQFLFEYFSETQRNKGNFPGRFSGRQFSNSRSEMNVSTLELGDSALYLCASSLGQGLTGELFFGEGSRLTVL.

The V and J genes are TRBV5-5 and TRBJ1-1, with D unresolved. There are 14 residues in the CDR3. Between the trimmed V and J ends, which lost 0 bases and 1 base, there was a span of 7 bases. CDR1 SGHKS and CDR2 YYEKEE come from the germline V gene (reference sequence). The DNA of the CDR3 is TGTGCCAGCAGCTTGGGGAAGTGGAACACTGAAGCTTTCTTT. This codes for CASSLGKWNTEAFF.

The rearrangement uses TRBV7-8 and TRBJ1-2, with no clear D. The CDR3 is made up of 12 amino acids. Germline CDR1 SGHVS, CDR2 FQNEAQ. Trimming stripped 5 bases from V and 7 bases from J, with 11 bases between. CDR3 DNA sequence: TGTGCCAGCAGCCTAACTAGAAGTGGCTACACCTTC. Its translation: CASSLTRSGYTF.

This CDR3 reads CASSRTATNEKLFF. Written as DNA, the CDR3 is TGTGCCAGCAGTCGGACAGCAACTAATGAAAAACTGTTTTTT. The V gene is TRBV6-5, the J gene TRBJ1-4; tentatively, D is TRBD1 (6 bases). V was cut by 5 bases and J by 0 bases, with 7 bases left in between. The CDR3 runs 14 residues. The V gene's germline CDR1 is MNHEY and CDR2 SVGAGI.

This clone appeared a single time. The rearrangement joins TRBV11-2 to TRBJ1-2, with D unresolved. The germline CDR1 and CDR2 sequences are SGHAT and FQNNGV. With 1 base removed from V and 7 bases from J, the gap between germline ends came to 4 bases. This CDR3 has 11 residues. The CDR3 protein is CASSLVGGYTF. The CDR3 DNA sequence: TGTGCCAGCAGCTTAGTGGGTGGCTACACCTTC.

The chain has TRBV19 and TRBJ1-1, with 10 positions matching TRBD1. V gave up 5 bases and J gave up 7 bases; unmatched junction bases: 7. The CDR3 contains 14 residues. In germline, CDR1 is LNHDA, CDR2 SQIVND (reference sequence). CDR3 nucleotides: TGTGCCAGTAGTTTAAGACAGGGGGCGGGTGAAGCTTTCTTT. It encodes CASSLRQGAGEAFF.

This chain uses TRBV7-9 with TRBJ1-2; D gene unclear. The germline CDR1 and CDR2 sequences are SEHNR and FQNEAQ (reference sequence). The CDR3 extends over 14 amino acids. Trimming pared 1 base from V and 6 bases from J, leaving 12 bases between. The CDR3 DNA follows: TGTGCCAGCAGCTTAGTGGTAGGAAGAGATGGCTACACCTTC. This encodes CASSLVVGRDGYTF.